This T cell receptor (beta chain) was retrieved from a study of patients and donors after allogeneic stem cell transplantation. Germline loops: CDR1 SGHRS, CDR2 YFSETQ. The V gene end was trimmed by 3 bases and the J gene end by 6 bases; junction bases not matched to a gene: 8. The CDR3 contains 15 residues. TCRdb called the RT-PCR reads again in MiXCR, with one record for every CDR3 protein. Of 410,000 or so distinct CDR3 sequences in the sample, roughly 17% were seen once. Specimen: blood, either unsorted or a sorted T cell fraction (not recorded which). The TCR sequence derives from a human donor who was either an allogeneic HSCT recipient or a stem cell or donor lymphocyte infusion donor (not recorded which). It is not recorded whose cells these are; they may come from a transplant donor. The chain couples TRBV5-1 to TRBJ2-7, with TRBD2 matching over 11 bases. Written as DNA, the CDR3 is TGCGCCAGCAGCTCCGGGACTAGCGGTTTTTCCGAGCAGTACTTC. Translating gives CASSSGTSGFSEQYF. Full variable domain (missing parts from reference TRBV5-1 and TRBJ2-7): KAGVTQTPRYLIKTRGQQVTLSCSPISGHRSVSWYQQTPGQGLQFLFEYFSETQRNKGNFPGRFSGRQFSNSRSEMNVSTLELGDSALYLCASSSGTSGFSEQYFGPGTRLTVT.